The rows below give T cell receptor beta chains drawn from one sample of a study of long-term antiretroviral therapy in people with HIV. Here immunoSEQ multiplex PCR was the method, and the copy in TCRdb shows in-frame clones only, minus some. The sample shows under 25,000 clones, around 75% of them seen only once. Sequenced here: unsorted PBMCs, sampled 0.5 years before starting antiretroviral therapy. The receptors stem from a man younger than 35 with HIV. Both conserved end residues are part of each CDR3. D genes are given only for firm matches. Clone size is given for some rows only: seen once, a few or many times, or a class if the clone is expanded.

>TRBV15|-|-|TRBJ2-2
TGTGCCACCACTCCGACAGAGGAGAACACCGGGGAGCTGTTTTTT
CATTPTEENTGELFF
>TRBV14|-|-|TRBJ2-5
TGTGCCAGCAGCCGTTGGGGGGATCCCCTAGGGTACTTC
CASSRWGDPLGYF
>TRBV7-9|-|-|TRBJ2-7
TGTGCCAGCGAAGGGGACGGGACCTACGAGCAGTACTTC
CASEGDGTYEQYF
>TRBV7-9|-|few|TRBJ2-1
TGTGCCAGCAGCCCGAGTCCCTCGGGAGTAGCCTACAATGAGCAGTTCTTC
CASSPSPSGVAYNEQFF
>TRBV18|-|-|TRBJ2-7
TGTGCCAGCTCACCATCGAGGGACGGCGAGCAGTACTTC
CASSPSRDGEQYF
>TRBV19|TRBD1|-|TRBJ2-7
TGTGCCAGTGGCAGGGGGCCGTTTGAGGAGCAGTACTTC
CASGRGPFEEQYF
>TRBV7-9|-|few|TRBJ1-2
TGTGCCAGCAGCTTCCCCACAGGGAACTATGGCTACACCTTC
CASSFPTGNYGYTF
>TRBV9|-|-|TRBJ1-1
TGTGCCAGCAGCGCTTGGCAGAACCCGAACACTGAAGCTTTCTTT
CASSAWQNPNTEAFF
>TRBV10-1|-|-|TRBJ2-2
TGCGCCAGCAGGGATTGGGGGGGGCGGGCCGGGGAGCTGTTTTTT
CASRDWGGRAGELFF
>TRBV5-1|TRBD1|-|TRBJ2-7
TGCGCCAGCAGCTTGGGGTCGGACAGGCGATCCTACGAGCAGTACTTC
CASSLGSDRRSYEQYF
>TRBV5-5|-|-|TRBJ2-1
TGTGCCAGCAGCCTAACGCGGGGCGGCTACAATGAGCAGTTCTTC
CASSLTRGGYNEQFF
>TRBV5-4|-|-|TRBJ1-1
TGTGCCAGCAGCTTGTTGGACACAGTGGGGACTGAAGCTTTCTTT
CASSLLDTVGTEAFF
>TRBV2|-|-|TRBJ1-5
TGTGCCAGCAGTGATTCAGGGTTCAATCAGCCCCAGCATTTT
CASSDSGFNQPQHF
>TRBV10-3|TRBD1|-|TRBJ1-2
TGTGCCACCAACCAGGGGGCTTCTAGCTATGGCTACACCTTC
CATNQGASSYGYTF
>TRBV14|TRBD1|-|TRBJ2-7
TGTGCCAGCAGCCAATTGATTCGAGGGGGCACAAGCTACGAGCAGTACTTC
CASSQLIRGGTSYEQYF
>TRBV25-1|TRBD1|-|TRBJ1-1
TGTGCCAGCAGTGAATTTGGGACAGGGGGAGCTTTGCCGGCTTTCTTT
CASSEFGTGGALPAFF
>TRBV25-1|-|-|TRBJ1-5
TGTGCCAGCAGTGAAAGTAAAGGAGGGTTTGGTAGTCAGCCCCAGCATTTT
CASSESKGGFGSQPQHF
>TRBV5-1|TRBD1|-|TRBJ2-5
TGCGCCAGCAGCAAACAGGGGTACCAAGAGACCCAGTACTTC
CASSKQGYQETQYF
>TRBV27|TRBD1|-|TRBJ1-2
TGTGCCAGCAGCGTTAGCAGGGGGCTCGCCTATGGCTACACCTTC
CASSVSRGLAYGYTF
>TRBV19|TRBD1|-|TRBJ1-4
TGTGCCAGTAGTATATCCGACAGGGGGCCTGAAAAACTGTTTTTT
CASSISDRGPEKLFF
>TRBV29-1|-|-|TRBJ1-2
TGCAGCGTTGAAGATCAGCGGGGGCGCAGCTATGGCTACACCTTC
CSVEDQRGRSYGYTF
>TRBV19|TRBD2|few|TRBJ2-3
TGTGCCAGTAGTATCGCGGGAGGGTTGGATACGCAGTATTTT
CASSIAGGLDTQYF
>TRBV28|-|few|TRBJ1-1
TGTGCCAGCAGTTTCATCCTGCGATGGGGCGCGGGCACTGAAGCTTTCTTT
CASSFILRWGAGTEAFF
>TRBV4-1|-|few|TRBJ1-1
TGCGCCAGCAGCCAAGATGGCAGATCAACCTATAACACTGAAGCTTTCTTT
CASSQDGRSTYNTEAFF